The sequence of this TCR beta chain was determined in a study of T cells in Graves' hyperthyroidism and ophthalmopathy. Findings of the study overall: Within blood appeared most thyroid clonotypes that had expanded above 0.001.

Comments on this clonotype: The antigen is undetermined.

RNA transcripts were the template for amplifying TCR beta CDR3 regions. HTBI primers were used for first-round RT-PCR of the TCR CDR3. TCRdb reprocessed the multiplex PCR reads with MiXCR, giving one entry per CDR3 protein. The table lists over 300,000 distinct CDR3 sequences, about 15% of them singletons. Unmatched junction bases numbered 3, after V lost 1 base and J lost 4 bases. The CDR3 contains 15 residues. Per the germline V gene, CDR1 is MNHNS and CDR2 is SASEGT. The sample comprised blood. This receptor was taken from a woman aged 60-70 years with Graves' hyperthyroidism. The chain joins TRBV6-1 to TRBJ1-2, with 10 bases lining up with TRBD1. CDR3: CASSEVRTGGYGYTF. As DNA, the CDR3 is TGTGCCAGCAGTGAAGTTAGGACAGGGGGCTATGGCTACACCTTC.